This T cell receptor (beta chain) was recorded in a study of siplizumab effects on memory and regulatory T cells. Per the germline V gene, CDR1 is SGHTS and CDR2 is YDEGEE. Trimming cost V 1 base and J 0 bases; bases outside gene matches: 4. This CDR3 is built from 16 residues. Generated by immunoSEQ multiplex PCR, the TCRdb table keeps only in-frame clones and is missing some. The sample consists of around 100,000 clones, 80% to 95% of them appearing once. Study-wide points: A minor share of alloreactive clones matched unstimulated subsets. Naive T cells apparently outstripped memory cells in diversity and seemed major alloresponse contributors.

Concerning this clone itself: Its antigen is undetermined.

This chain joins TRBV5-8 and TRBJ1-3, with 7 bases that match TRBD1. This clonotype was obtained from a human donor in good health. Some clones in this sample may be carry-over from other donors' samples. Material: CD4+ T cells sorted from blood. The CDR3 DNA sequence: TGTGCCAGCAGCTTGACCGGGACAGCCTCTGGAAACACCATATATTTT. It is translated as CASSLTGTASGNTIYF.